These 24 T cell receptor beta chains came from one sample sequenced in a study of T cells in localized non-small cell lung cancer. Assay: immunoSEQ multiplex PCR; the TCRdb copy retains only in-frame clones and omits some. In the table there are roughly 40,000 clones, roughly four fifths of which are singletons. This sample comprised PBMCs, obtained before any cancer treatment. All receptors come from a man between 40 and 69 years old with stage II lung adenocarcinoma.

The V gene is TRBV6-5, the J gene TRBJ2-7; TRBD1 aligns across 9 bases. The CDR3 has 15 residues. Germline trimming cut 7 bases from V and 5 bases from J; bases unmatched to any gene: 12. Germline values: CDR1 MNHEY, CDR2 SVGAGI. The CDR3 nucleotides read TGTGCCAGCAACAGAGGGACAGGGCCGACTAACGAGCAGTACTTC. It translates to CASNRGTGPTNEQYF.

This rearrangement joins TRBV7-2 to TRBJ2-1, with D unclear. The CDR3 consists of 12 residues. Trimming removed 5 bases from V and 8 bases from J, with 10 bases in between. CDR1 is SGHTA, CDR2 FQGNSA, per germline. Here the CDR3 reads CASSIYSYEQFF. The CDR3 DNA reads as TGTGCCAGCAGCATTTATTCATATGAGCAGTTCTTC.

V gene TRBV7-8 combines with J gene TRBJ2-3, with 8 bases fitting TRBD2. The V gene's germline CDR1 is SGHVS and CDR2 FQNEAQ. V shed 0 bases and J 2 bases; nucleotides not matched to a gene: 7. The CDR3 consists of 17 residues. In DNA, the CDR3 is TGTGCCAGCAGCTTAGCTCGGGCGGGAGGTCCCACAGATACGCAGTATTTT. This gives the protein CASSLARAGGPTDTQYF.

V and J are TRBV19 and TRBJ1-1; a weak D match, TRBD1 (6 bases). Germline CDR1 is LNHDA and CDR2 is SQIVND (reference sequence). The CDR3 consists of 15 residues. Trimming stripped 5 bases from V and 1 base from J, with 14 bases between. The CDR3 sequence is CASSSQTGGNTEAFF. The CDR3 DNA sequence: TGTGCCAGTAGTTCTCAGACAGGAGGGAACACTGAAGCTTTCTTT.

The rearrangement joins TRBV9 to TRBJ1-2; D ambiguous. Germline V gives CDR1 SGDLS, CDR2 YYNGEE. The V end lost 0 bases, the J end lost 1 base, and 4 bases lay between the germline ends. CDR3 length equals 13 residues. The CDR3 DNA is TGTGCCAGCAGCGTAGGAGATAACTATGGCTACACCTTC. Protein product: CASSVGDNYGYTF.

A note on this clone: Sequence at one end of the junction differs from germline and may be a read error. This chain connects TRBV7-2 to TRBJ1-5, with a possible D match to TRBD1 (5 bases). This CDR3 region has 15 residues. Germline assignment: CDR1 SGHTA and CDR2 FQGNSA. The CDR3 reads CASSPDMLSNQPRHF. The CDR3 coding sequence is TGTGCCAGCAGCCCGGACATGCTTAGCAATCAGCCCCGGCATTTT. The whole variable domain, filled in from reference TRBV7-2 and TRBJ1-5, reads GAGVSQSPSNKVTEKGKDVELRCDPISGHTALYWYRQSLGQGLEFLIYFQGNSAPDKSGLPSDRFSAERTGGSVSTLTIQRTQQEDSAVYLCASSPDMLSNQPRHFGDGTRLSIL.

The chain combines TRBV28 with TRBJ2-4, with D maybe TRBD1 (6 bases). The CDR3 is 18 residues long. Looked up from germline, CDR1 is MDHEN and CDR2 is SYDVKM. V lost 6 bases and J lost 1, with 22 bases in between. DNA for the CDR3: TGTGCCAGCAGCCCGACAGGTACTGCCATCCGGGCCAAAAACATTCAGTACTTC. Its translation: CASSPTGTAIRAKNIQYF.

As for this clone: At one of its ends the junction is not consistent with the germline gene, which may arise from a read error. The gene calls are TRBV7-2 and TRBJ2-1; a weak D match, TRBD2 (5 bases). Germline V CDR1 and CDR2: SGHTA, FQGNSA. This CDR3 is built from 13 residues. CDR3 protein: CASSLGTLWEQFF. The DNA of the CDR3 is TGTGCCAGCAGCTTAGGGACCTTATGGGAGCAATTCTTC.

The V and J genes are TRBV6-1 and TRBJ2-4; TRBD1 matches at 10 bases. This CDR3 contains 14 residues. Per germline, CDR1 MNHNS and CDR2 SASEGT. Unmatched junction bases numbered 3, after V lost 5 bases and J lost 5 bases. CDR3 nucleotide sequence: TGTGCCAGCAGTAGGGGGACAGGGGAAAACATTCAGTACTTC. Protein: CASSRGTGENIQYF.

J is TRBJ2-7 and V is TRBV5-1; a weak D match, TRBD1 (6 bases). The CDR3 is 16 residues long. The V end was cut by 4 bases, the J end by 2 bases, with 19 bases between. Looked up from germline, CDR1 is SGHRS and CDR2 is YFSETQ. The CDR3 nucleotides read TGCGCCAGCAGCCTAGCCTCCGGACAGAGCACCTACGAGCAGTACTTC. Its translation: CASSLASGQSTYEQYF.

CDR3 loop: CASSLPPGVFF. CDR3 sequence (DNA): TGTGCCAGCAGCTTACCGCCGGGGGTGTTTTTT. The chain employs TRBV7-2 and TRBJ2-2, with D possibly TRBD2 on 6 matching bases. V was pared by 2 bases and J by 15 bases, with 10 bases between. From germline, CDR1 is SGHTA and CDR2 FQGNSA. The CDR3 extends over 11 amino acids.

This clone was counted a few times. This chain joins TRBV25-1 and TRBJ2-7; D might be TRBD1 (6 bases). This CDR3 comprises 17 residues. The germline V gene encodes CDR1 MGHDK and CDR2 SYGVNS. Trimming removed 1 base at V and 2 bases at J, with 18 bases between. CDR3 protein: CASSEFGGAGDAYEQYF. The CDR3 DNA follows: TGTGCCAGCAGTGAATTCGGTGGGGCAGGGGACGCCTACGAGCAGTACTTC.

The chain couples TRBV4-3 to TRBJ2-1; TRBD1 aligns across 7 bases. The CDR3 contains 17 residues. Germline lookup yields CDR1 LGHNA and CDR2 YSLEER. Trimming cost V 0 bases and J 0 bases; bases outside gene matches: 5. CDR3 amino acids: CASSQDPGTASYNEQFF. In DNA, the CDR3 is TGCGCCAGCAGCCAAGATCCCGGGACAGCCTCCTACAATGAGCAGTTCTTC.

The chain has TRBV23-1 and TRBJ1-6, with D perhaps matching TRBD1 (6 bases). TRBV23-1 is given ORF status, its function remaining uncertain. The CDR3 spans 17 residues. The V and J ends lost 0 bases and 7 bases respectively, with 16 bases between them. The CDR3 loop is CASSQSGGRKWNSPLHF. For the CDR3, the DNA is TGCGCCAGCAGTCAATCTGGGGGGCGCAAGTGGAATTCACCCCTCCACTTT.

The chain couples TRBV29-1 to TRBJ2-3; 9 nucleotides line up with TRBD1. CDR1 SQVTM and CDR2 ANQGSEA come from the germline V gene. CDR3 length equals 14 residues. V lost 7 bases, J lost 0 bases, and 5 bases stayed unmatched. The CDR3 region is CSGAQGASTDTQYF. In DNA, the CDR3 is TGCAGCGGGGCACAGGGGGCGAGCACAGATACGCAGTATTTT.

The genes are TRBV28 and TRBJ2-7; possible D gene TRBD2, 5 bases. V shed 2 bases and J shed 2 bases, with 7 bases lying between them. The CDR3 totals 13 residues. From germline, CDR1 is MDHEN and CDR2 SYDVKM. The CDR3 loop reads CASSLGGPYEQYF. The DNA of the CDR3 is TGTGCCAGCAGTTTAGGAGGCCCCTACGAGCAGTACTTC.

V usage is TRBV18 and J usage is TRBJ1-1; D perhaps matches TRBD1 (6 bases). The germline V gene has CDR1 KGHSH and CDR2 LQKENI. Trimming pared 1 base from V and 3 bases from J, leaving 18 bases between. The CDR3 sequence is 17 residues long. CDR3 sequence reads: CASSPLGHLHGDTEAFF. CDR3 nucleotide sequence: TGTGCCAGCTCACCACTGGGACACTTACATGGGGACACTGAAGCTTTCTTT.

The chain is built from TRBV4-3 and TRBJ2-7; no definite D call. The CDR3 has 13 residues. Trimming pared 0 bases from V and 9 bases from J, leaving 12 bases between. Germline V CDR1 and CDR2: LGHNA, YSLEER. The chain's CDR3 is CASSQDQDPGQYF. CDR3 DNA: TGCGCCAGCAGCCAAGATCAGGATCCCGGGCAGTACTTC.

V gene TRBV2 combines with J gene TRBJ1-5; D may be TRBD1 (5 bases). CDR3 length equals 16 residues. The V gene's germline CDR1 is SNHLY and CDR2 FYNNEI. V was clipped by 2 bases and J by 3 bases, with 14 bases between them. CDR3 residues: CASSELGTANNQPQHF. The CDR3 nucleotides are TGTGCCAGCAGTGAATTGGGGACGGCTAACAATCAGCCCCAGCATTTT.

V gene TRBV28 combines with J gene TRBJ2-7; 8 positions match TRBD1. Looked up from germline, CDR1 is MDHEN and CDR2 is SYDVKM. This CDR3 has 17 amino acids. The trim removed 7 bases at V and 2 bases at J, leaving 16 bases unmatched. CDR3 nucleotide sequence: TGTGCCAGCAATTCCGGGTCGCACAGGGGGATCCCCTACGAGCAGTACTTC. This translates into CASNSGSHRGIPYEQYF.

The V call is TRBV14, the J call TRBJ2-5; the D is unclear. The V gene lost 3 bases and the J gene lost 5 bases, with 10 bases spanning the gap. This CDR3 is built from 13 residues. Germline assignment: CDR1 SGHDN and CDR2 FVKESK. CDR3 in amino acids: CASSHPSFETQYF. In DNA form, the CDR3 reads TGTGCCAGCAGCCACCCGAGTTTTGAGACCCAGTACTTC.

This rearrangement joins TRBV4-1 to TRBJ2-5, with 9 bases aligning to TRBD2. V lost 1 base to trimming and J lost 5 bases; unmatched junction nucleotides: 11. This CDR3 spans 17 amino acids. Per the germline V gene, CDR1 is MGHRA and CDR2 is YSYEKL. CDR3 bases: TGCGCCAGCAGCCAAGGGTCAGGTAGCGGGAGAGGGGAGACCCAGTACTTC. This codes for CASSQGSGSGRGETQYF.

The CDR3 DNA sequence: TGTGCCAGCAGCCCAGCCGGGACTAGCGGGGGGGGTGAGCAGTTCTTC. Its translation is CASSPAGTSGGGEQFF. The gene calls are TRBV7-9 and TRBJ2-1; 16 bases match TRBD2. Germline CDR1 reads SEHNR; CDR2 reads FQNEAQ (reference sequence). The CDR3 sequence is 16 residues long. V dropped 5 bases and J dropped 9; count of bases not matched to a gene: 7.

The chain joins TRBV6-1 to TRBJ1-5; D is undetermined. The germline V gene has CDR1 MNHNS and CDR2 SASEGT. Trimming removed 0 bases at V and 4 bases at J, with 10 bases between. The CDR3 is 15 amino acids. The CDR3 coding sequence is TGTGCCAGCAGTGAAGCTGGGCAGCAAAATCAGCCCCAGCATTTT. Encoded protein: CASSEAGQQNQPQHF.